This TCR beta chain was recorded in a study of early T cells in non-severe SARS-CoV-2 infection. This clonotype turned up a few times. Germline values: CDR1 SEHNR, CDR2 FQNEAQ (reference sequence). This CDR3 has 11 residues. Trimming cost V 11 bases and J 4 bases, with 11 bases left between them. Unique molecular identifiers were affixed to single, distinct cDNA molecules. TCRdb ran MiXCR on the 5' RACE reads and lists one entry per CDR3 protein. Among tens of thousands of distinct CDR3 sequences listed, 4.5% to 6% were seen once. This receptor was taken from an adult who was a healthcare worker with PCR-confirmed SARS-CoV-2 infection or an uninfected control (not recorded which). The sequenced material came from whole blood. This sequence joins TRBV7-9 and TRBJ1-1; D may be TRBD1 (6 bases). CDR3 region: CASWGATEAFF. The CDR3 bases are TGTGCCTCCTGGGGGGCCACTGAAGCTTTCTTT.